The TCR beta chain described here comes from a study of T cells in Graves' hyperthyroidism and ophthalmopathy. This clonotype was counted many times. RNA transcripts yielded amplified TCR beta CDR3 regions. HTBI primers were employed in a first-round RT-PCR of the TCR CDR3. TCRdb reprocessed the multiplex PCR reads via MiXCR and lists one record per CDR3 protein. The sample consists of a few hundred thousand distinct CDR3 sequences, just over 45% of them appearing once. CDR1 SGHVS and CDR2 FNYEAQ come from the germline V gene. Trimming stripped 9 bases from V and 5 bases from J, with 10 bases between. This CDR3 spans 11 amino acids. It was considered stable Graves' hyperthyroidism when ophthalmopathy did not progress within 18 months.

The receptor was isolated from a woman aged 18 to 35 with Graves' hyperthyroidism. The source material was peripheral blood or thyroid tissue (not recorded which). The chain uses TRBV7-6 and TRBJ2-5; D gene ambiguous. CDR3 sequence reads: CASVAWETQYF. The CDR3 DNA sequence: TGTGCCAGTGTGGCTTGGGAGACCCAGTACTTC.